The sequence of this T cell receptor (beta chain) was determined in a study of tumor-infiltrating lymphocytes in primary liver carcinoma. Study at large: The neoplasms were of stage T1-T3 N0M0, with dimensions of 4.2 to 10 cm across. Study-wide findings and caveats: Tumors carried a top-250-clone fraction significantly exceeding that of blood (p = 0.039).

In this sample, this clonotype turned up many times. Its specificity is unknown. For blood RNA, unsorted whole blood served as the source, and germline DNA was extracted too. No patient had received treatment, and all had chronic HBV infection. Collected before surgery were four milliliters of peripheral blood. From roughly 0.45 ug total RNA, TCR beta cDNA was generated with a primer in the constant region. ARM-PCR was slightly modified, and three nested multiplex PCR rounds with it gave rise to the TCR beta libraries. In TCRdb, the multiplex PCR reads were re-called with MiXCR into one record per CDR3 protein. The table shows about 300,000 distinct CDR3 sequences, with roughly two thirds occurring only once. Sequencing input: peripheral blood. The TCR sequence derives from a man in his forties with primary liver carcinoma and hepatitis B virus infection.

The CDR3 sequence is CSVEWGDIYTGELFF. In nucleotides, the CDR3 is TGCAGCGTTGAGTGGGGGGACATCTACACCGGGGAGCTGTTTTTT. The chain employs TRBV29-1 and TRBJ2-2; D assignment may be TRBD1 or TRBD2 (6 bases each). The CDR3 contains 15 residues. The V end was cut by 3 bases, the J end by 3 bases, with 14 bases between. The V gene's germline CDR1 is SQVTM and CDR2 ANQGSEA.